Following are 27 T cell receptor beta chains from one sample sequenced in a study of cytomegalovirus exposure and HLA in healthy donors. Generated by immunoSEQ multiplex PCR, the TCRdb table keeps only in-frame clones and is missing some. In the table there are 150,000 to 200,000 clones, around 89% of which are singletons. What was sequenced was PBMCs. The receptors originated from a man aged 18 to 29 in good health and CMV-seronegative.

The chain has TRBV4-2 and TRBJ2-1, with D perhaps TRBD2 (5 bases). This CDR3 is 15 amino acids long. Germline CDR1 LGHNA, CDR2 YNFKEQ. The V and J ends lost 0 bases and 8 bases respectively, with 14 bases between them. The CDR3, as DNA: TGTGCCAGCAGCCAAGATAAGGACTCATGGGATGAGCAGTTCTTC. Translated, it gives CASSQDKDSWDEQFF.

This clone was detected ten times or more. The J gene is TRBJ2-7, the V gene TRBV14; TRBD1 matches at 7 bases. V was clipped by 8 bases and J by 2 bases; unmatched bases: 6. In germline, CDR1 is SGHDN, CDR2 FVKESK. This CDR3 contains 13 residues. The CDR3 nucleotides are TGTGCCAGCTCCAGACAGGGTCCCTACGAGCAGTACTTC. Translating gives CASSRQGPYEQYF. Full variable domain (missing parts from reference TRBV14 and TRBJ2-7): EAGVTQFPSHSVIEKGQTVTLRCDPISGHDNLYWYRRVMGKEIKFLLHFVKESKQDESGMPNNRFLAERTGGTYSTLKVQPAELEDSGVYFCASSRQGPYEQYFGPGTRLTVT.

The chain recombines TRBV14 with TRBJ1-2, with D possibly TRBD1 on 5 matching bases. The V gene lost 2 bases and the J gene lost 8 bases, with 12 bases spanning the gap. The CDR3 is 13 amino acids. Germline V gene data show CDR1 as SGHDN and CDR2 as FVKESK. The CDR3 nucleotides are TGTGCCAGCAGCCAAAGCCAGGGCTTCGGCTACACCTTC. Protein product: CASSQSQGFGYTF.

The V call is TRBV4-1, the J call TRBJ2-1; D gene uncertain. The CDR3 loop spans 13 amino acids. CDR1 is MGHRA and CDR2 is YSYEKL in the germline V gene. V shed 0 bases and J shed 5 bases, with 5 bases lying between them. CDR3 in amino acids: CASSQDPNNEQFF. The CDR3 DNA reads TGCGCCAGCAGCCAAGACCCAAACAATGAGCAGTTCTTC.

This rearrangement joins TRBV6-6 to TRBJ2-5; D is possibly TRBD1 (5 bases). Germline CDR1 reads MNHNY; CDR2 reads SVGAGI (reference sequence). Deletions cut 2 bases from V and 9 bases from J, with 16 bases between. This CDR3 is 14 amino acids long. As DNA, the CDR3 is TGTGCCAGCAGTTACCAGGGTCAGTTCACGGCCCAGTACTTC. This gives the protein CASSYQGQFTAQYF.

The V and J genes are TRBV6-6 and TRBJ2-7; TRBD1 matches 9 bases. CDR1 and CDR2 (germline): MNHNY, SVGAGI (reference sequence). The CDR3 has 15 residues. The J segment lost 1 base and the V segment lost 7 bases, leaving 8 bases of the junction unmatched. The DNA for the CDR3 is TGTGCCAGCAATCAAAGGGGACAGGGATCCTACGAGCAGTACTTC. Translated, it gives CASNQRGQGSYEQYF.

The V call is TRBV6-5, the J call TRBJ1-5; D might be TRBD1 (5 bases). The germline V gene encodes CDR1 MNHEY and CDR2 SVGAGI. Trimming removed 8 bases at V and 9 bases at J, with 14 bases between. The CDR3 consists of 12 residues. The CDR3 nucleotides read TGTGCCAGCTGCTACCCGGGGGGGCCCCAGCATTTT. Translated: CASCYPGGPQHF.

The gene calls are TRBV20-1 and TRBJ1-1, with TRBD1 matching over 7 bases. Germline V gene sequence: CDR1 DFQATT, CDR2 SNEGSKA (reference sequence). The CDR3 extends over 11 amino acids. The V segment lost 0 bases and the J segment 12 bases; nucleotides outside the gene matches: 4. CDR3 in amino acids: CSARETGETFF. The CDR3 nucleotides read TGCAGTGCTAGAGAAACAGGGGAGACTTTCTTT.

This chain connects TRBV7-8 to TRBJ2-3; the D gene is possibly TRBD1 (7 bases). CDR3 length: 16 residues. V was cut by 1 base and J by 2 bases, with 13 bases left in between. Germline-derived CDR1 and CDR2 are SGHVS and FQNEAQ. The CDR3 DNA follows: TGTGCCAGCAGCTTAGTAGGAGGGGGCCACACAGATACGCAGTATTTT. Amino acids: CASSLVGGGHTDTQYF.

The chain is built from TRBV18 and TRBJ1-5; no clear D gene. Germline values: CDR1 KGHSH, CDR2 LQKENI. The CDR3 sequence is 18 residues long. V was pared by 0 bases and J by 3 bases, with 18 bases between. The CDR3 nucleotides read TGTGCCAGCTCACCACCGATACAGAATCGTCTGGACAATCAGCCCCAGCATTTT. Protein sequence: CASSPPIQNRLDNQPQHF.

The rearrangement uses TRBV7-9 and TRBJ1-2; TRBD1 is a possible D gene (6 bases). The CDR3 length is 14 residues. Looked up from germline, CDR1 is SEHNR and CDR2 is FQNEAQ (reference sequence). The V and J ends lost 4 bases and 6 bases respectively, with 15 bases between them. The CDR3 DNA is TGTGCCAGCAGCTCAGCCTGGGGGCAGGATGGCTACACCTTC. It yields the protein CASSSAWGQDGYTF.

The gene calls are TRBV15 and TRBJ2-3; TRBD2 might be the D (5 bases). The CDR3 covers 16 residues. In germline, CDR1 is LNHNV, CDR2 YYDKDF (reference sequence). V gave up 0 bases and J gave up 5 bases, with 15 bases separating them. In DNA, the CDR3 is TGTGCCACCAGCAGAGATAACGCGAAAGGAGGAGATACGCAGTATTTT. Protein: CATSRDNAKGGDTQYF.

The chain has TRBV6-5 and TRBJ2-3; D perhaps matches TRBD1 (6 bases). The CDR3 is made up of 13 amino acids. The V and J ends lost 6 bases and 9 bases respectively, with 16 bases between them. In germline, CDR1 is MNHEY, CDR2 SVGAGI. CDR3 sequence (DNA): TGTGCCAGCAGGGAAAACAGGGCCGACACGCAGTATTTT. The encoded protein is CASRENRADTQYF.

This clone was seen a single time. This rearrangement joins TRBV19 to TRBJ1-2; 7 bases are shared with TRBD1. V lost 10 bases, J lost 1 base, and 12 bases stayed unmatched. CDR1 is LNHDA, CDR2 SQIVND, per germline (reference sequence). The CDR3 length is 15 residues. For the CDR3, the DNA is TGTGCCACTTCTGTGGGCAGGGGGTTTAACTATGGCTACACCTTC. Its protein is CATSVGRGFNYGYTF. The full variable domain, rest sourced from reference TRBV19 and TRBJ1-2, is DGGITQSPKYLFRKEGQNVTLSCEQNLNHDAMYWYRQDPGQGLRLIYYSQIVNDFQKGDIAEGYSVSREKKESFPLTVTSAQKNPTAFYLCATSVGRGFNYGYTFGSGTRLTVV.

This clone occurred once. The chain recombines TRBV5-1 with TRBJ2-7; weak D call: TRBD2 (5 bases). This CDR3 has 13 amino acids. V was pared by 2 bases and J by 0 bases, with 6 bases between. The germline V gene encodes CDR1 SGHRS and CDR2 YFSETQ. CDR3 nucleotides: TGCGCCAGCAGCTTCGGACTCTCCTACGAGCAGTACTTC. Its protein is CASSFGLSYEQYF.

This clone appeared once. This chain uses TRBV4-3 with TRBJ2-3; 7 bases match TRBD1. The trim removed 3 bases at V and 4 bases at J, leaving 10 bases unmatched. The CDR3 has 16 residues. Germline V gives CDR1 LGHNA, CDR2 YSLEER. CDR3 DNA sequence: TGCGCCAGCAGCCAGGACCGACAGGGAATCGCAGATACGCAGTATTTT. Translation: CASSQDRQGIADTQYF.

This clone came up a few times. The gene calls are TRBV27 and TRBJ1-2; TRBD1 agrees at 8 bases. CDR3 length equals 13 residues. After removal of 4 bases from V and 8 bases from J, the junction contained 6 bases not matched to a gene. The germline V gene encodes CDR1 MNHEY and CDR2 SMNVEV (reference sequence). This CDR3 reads CASSSPWTGGYTF. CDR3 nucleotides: TGTGCCAGCAGTTCTCCTTGGACAGGGGGCTACACCTTC.

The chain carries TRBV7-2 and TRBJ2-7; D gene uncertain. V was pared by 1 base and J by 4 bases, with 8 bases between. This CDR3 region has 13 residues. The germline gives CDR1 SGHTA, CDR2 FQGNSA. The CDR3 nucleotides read TGTGCCAGCAGCTTAGGGCGGCAATACGAGCAGTACTTC. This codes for CASSLGRQYEQYF.

CDR3 DNA: TGTGCCAGCAGCTTAGAGGTCTTCGCGGGAGGGTGGATCGACGAGCAGTACTTC. It codes for CASSLEVFAGGWIDEQYF. The chain uses TRBV7-2 and TRBJ2-7; 9 bases line up with TRBD2. Trimming removed 1 base from V and 5 bases from J; junction bases left unmatched: 15. CDR3 length equals 18 residues. Germline values: CDR1 SGHTA, CDR2 FQGNSA.

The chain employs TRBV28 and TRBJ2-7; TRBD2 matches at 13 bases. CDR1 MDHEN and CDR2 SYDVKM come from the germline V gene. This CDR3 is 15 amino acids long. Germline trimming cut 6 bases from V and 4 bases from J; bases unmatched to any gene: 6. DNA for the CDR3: TGTGCCAGCAGAACGGGACTAGCGGGGAGATACGAGCAGTACTTC. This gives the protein CASRTGLAGRYEQYF.

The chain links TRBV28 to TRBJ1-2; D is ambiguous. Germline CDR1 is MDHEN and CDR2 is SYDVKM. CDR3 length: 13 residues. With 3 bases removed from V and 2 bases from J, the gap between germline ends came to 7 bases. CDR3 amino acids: CASSFQRNYGYTF. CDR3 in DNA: TGTGCCAGCAGTTTCCAGCGAAACTATGGCTACACCTTC.

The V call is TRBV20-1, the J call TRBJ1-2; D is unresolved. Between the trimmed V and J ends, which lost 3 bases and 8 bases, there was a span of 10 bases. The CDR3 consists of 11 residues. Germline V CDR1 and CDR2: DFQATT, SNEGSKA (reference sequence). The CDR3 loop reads CSARTSRGYTF. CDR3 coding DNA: TGCAGTGCTAGGACAAGCCGAGGCTACACCTTC.

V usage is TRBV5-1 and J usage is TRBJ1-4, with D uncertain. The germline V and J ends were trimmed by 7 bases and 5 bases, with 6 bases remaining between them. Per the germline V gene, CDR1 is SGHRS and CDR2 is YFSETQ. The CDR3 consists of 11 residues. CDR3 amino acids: CASRENEKLFF. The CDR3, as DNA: TGCGCCAGCCGAGAAAATGAAAAACTGTTTTTT.

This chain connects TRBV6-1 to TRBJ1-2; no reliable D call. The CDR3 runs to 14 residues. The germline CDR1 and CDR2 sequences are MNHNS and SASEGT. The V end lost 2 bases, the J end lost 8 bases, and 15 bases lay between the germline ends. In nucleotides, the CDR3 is TGTGCCAGCAGTGAACAACCCCAAGCGGGGGGCTACACCTTC. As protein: CASSEQPQAGGYTF.

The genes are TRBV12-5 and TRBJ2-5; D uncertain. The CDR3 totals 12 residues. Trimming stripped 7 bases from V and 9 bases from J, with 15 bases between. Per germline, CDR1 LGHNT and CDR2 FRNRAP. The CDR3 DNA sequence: TGTGCTAGTGCCGTAAATGCGAGGCCCCAGTACTTC. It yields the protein CASAVNARPQYF.

CDR3 coding DNA: TGCGCCAGCAGCCCCGGGACATCCAACTATGGCTACACCTTC. It yields the protein CASSPGTSNYGYTF. The chain links TRBV10-1 to TRBJ1-2; perhaps TRBD1 as D (6 bases). The CDR3 runs 14 residues. CDR1 is WNHNN, CDR2 SYGVQD, per germline (reference sequence). V lost 6 bases and J lost 2, with 13 bases in between.

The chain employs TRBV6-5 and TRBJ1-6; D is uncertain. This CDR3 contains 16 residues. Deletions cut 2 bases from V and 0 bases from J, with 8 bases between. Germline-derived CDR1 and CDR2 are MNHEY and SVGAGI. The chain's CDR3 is CASSYVGDSYNSPLHF. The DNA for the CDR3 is TGTGCCAGCAGTTACGTCGGGGACTCCTATAATTCACCCCTCCACTTT.